This T cell receptor beta chain was identified during a study of blood T cell repertoires in COVID-19. The germline V gene has CDR1 SGHTA and CDR2 FQGNSA. V was cut by 5 bases and J by 1 base, with 12 bases left in between. There are 15 residues in the CDR3. Under the authors' procedure: Cell counts per sample came from amplifying reference gene primers. Measured with immunoSEQ multiplex PCR; TCRdb has only the in-frame clones, and not every one. The V and J calls and clone size were taken over from that table, and D and trimming were inferred from the DNA. The sample lists fewer than 300,000 clones, roughly 88% occurring once.

The rearrangement uses TRBV7-2 and TRBJ2-1; perhaps TRBD1 as D (6 bases). The source material was peripheral blood. This receptor was identified in a man aged 18 to 29 with active or convalescent COVID-19. The CDR3 nucleotides read TGTGCCAGCAGCCCCTCAGGGGATTCCTACAATGAGCAGTTCTTC. Translating gives CASSPSGDSYNEQFF.